Listed here are 8 T cell receptor beta chains from one sample, sequenced in a study of T-cell memory formation after mild COVID-19. MiXCR, run by TCRdb on the 5' RACE reads, gives a single entry per CDR3 protein. The data contain almost 350,000 distinct CDR3 sequences, less than 25% of them singletons. Sample: PBMCs or a T cell subset sorted from them (not recorded which). The receptor set was obtained from a man between 18 and 35 years old who had mild COVID-19 (a few samples of this study predate the infection). Cell type and time point are not known.

V usage is TRBV4-3 and J usage is TRBJ1-1; tentatively, D is TRBD1 (6 bases). Germline values: CDR1 LGHNA, CDR2 YSLEER. This CDR3 spans 16 amino acids. V was cut by 0 bases and J by 4 bases, with 15 bases left in between. This CDR3 reads CASSQDVGGWSTEAFF. DNA for the CDR3: TGCGCCAGCAGCCAAGATGTGGGGGGCTGGAGCACTGAAGCTTTCTTT.

This clonotype was counted only a few times. The chain links TRBV6-5 to TRBJ2-7; 8 nucleotides agree with TRBD1. Germline values: CDR1 MNHEY, CDR2 SVGAGI. V was pared by 2 bases and J by 0 bases, with 6 bases of the junction left unmatched. CDR3 length: 16 amino acids. The CDR3 reads CASSYPTGGNSYEQYV. The CDR3 bases are TGTGCCAGCAGTTACCCAACAGGGGGAAACTCCTACGAGCAGTACGTC.

The rearrangement joins TRBV7-9 to TRBJ2-3; 7 positions match TRBD2. The ends lost 8 bases at V and 4 bases at J; junction bases unmatched: 6. The CDR3 runs 13 residues. Looked up from germline, CDR1 is SEHNR and CDR2 is FQNEAQ (reference sequence). CDR3 residues: CASVLGRADTQYF. CDR3 nucleotides: TGTGCCAGCGTCCTGGGGAGGGCAGATACGCAGTATTTT.

V usage is TRBV25-1 and J usage is TRBJ2-1; 9 positions agree with TRBD2. Germline assignment: CDR1 MGHDK and CDR2 SYGVNS. The CDR3 covers 15 residues. Unmatched junction bases numbered 3, after V lost 3 bases and J lost 3 bases. The CDR3 nucleotides are TGTGCCAGCAGTGACAGCGGGGGGATCTACAATGAGCAGTTCTTC. It yields the protein CASSDSGGIYNEQFF.

The CDR3 DNA sequence: TGTGCCAGCAGCTTAGATTGGCAACGGGGGGGTGTGAGGCATGGCTACACCTTC. Residues: CASSLDWQRGGVRHGYTF. The genes are TRBV7-6 and TRBJ1-2; a weak D match, TRBD1 (5 bases). CDR3 length equals 18 residues. Germline values: CDR1 SGHVS, CDR2 FNYEAQ. Trimming removed 1 base from V and 6 bases from J, with 24 bases in between.

This clonotype has only a few counts. The V gene is TRBV4-2, the J gene TRBJ1-2, with 9 bases lining up with TRBD1. The length of the CDR3 is 14 residues. Trimming took 4 bases from V and 4 from J; bases not matched to a gene: 4. The germline V gene has CDR1 LGHNA and CDR2 YNFKEQ. CDR3 nucleotide sequence: TGTGCCAGCAGCCCAGTGACAGGGGGCTATGGCTACACCTTC. Protein sequence: CASSPVTGGYGYTF.

This clonotype was counted a few times. The chain couples TRBV24-1 to TRBJ2-5, with TRBD1 matching 8 bases. The length of the CDR3 is 14 residues. CDR1 and CDR2 (germline): KGHDR, SFDVKD. Losses at the gene ends were 7 bases for V and 3 bases for J; bases not matched to a gene: 6. The CDR3 loop is CATSPSTGEETQYF. In nucleotides, the CDR3 is TGTGCCACCAGCCCATCGACAGGGGAAGAGACCCAGTACTTC.

The chain is built from TRBV5-6 and TRBJ1-6, with D tentatively TRBD1 (5 bases). Germline lookup yields CDR1 SGHDT and CDR2 YYEEEE. This CDR3 contains 15 residues. V dropped 2 bases and J dropped 3 bases, with 9 bases sitting between them. The CDR3 sequence is CASSFRQNYNSPLHF. The CDR3 bases are TGTGCCAGCAGCTTCAGACAGAACTATAATTCACCCCTCCACTTT.